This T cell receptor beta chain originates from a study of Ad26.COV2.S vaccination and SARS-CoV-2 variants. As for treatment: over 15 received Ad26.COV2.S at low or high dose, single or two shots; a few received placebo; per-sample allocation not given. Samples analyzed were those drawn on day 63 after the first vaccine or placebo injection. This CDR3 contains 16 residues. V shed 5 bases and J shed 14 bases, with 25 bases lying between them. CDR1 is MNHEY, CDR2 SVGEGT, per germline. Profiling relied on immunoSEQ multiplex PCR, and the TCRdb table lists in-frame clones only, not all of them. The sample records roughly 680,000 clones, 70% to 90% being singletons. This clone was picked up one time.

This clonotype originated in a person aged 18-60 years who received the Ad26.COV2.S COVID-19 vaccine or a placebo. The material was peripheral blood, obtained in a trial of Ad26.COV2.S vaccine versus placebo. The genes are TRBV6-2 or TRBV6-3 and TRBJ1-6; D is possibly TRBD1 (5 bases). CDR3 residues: CASSLHPTASSWALHF. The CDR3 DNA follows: TGTGCCAGCAGTCTCCACCCGACAGCCAGTTCTTGGGCCCTCCACTTT.